This T cell receptor (beta chain) was obtained from a study of shared clonotypes between healthy human individuals. Study results and caveats: Measured sharing among donors was expected to vary with sequencing depth. In general, naive subsets displayed greater estimated richness than memory subsets did. Several donors shared 4.5% to 6.5% of their naive CD4 clonotypes.

On this clone: Antigen specificity is unknown.

V shed 0 bases and J 4 bases; nucleotides not matched to a gene: 8. Germline V gene sequence: CDR1 LGHNT, CDR2 FRNRAP. This CDR3 region has 16 residues. Produced via immunoSEQ multiplex PCR; TCRdb's table is partial and in-frame only. The data contain roughly 2.4 million clones, 95% of them singletons. The receptor's source is a man between 18 and 35 years old in good health. Sequenced material: naive CD4+ T cells sorted from blood. The subset is: CD45RA+ positively selected. The J gene is TRBJ2-5, the V gene TRBV12-5, with 7 bases fitting TRBD2. The CDR3 here is CASGLVLGLDRETQYF. The CDR3 nucleotides are TGTGCTAGTGGTTTGGTACTCGGACTAGACAGAGAGACCCAGTACTTC.